One and the same sample provided the 18 T cell receptor beta chains below, sequenced in a study of blood T cells in healthy people across ages. For the second PCR, which ran for roughly 7 to 11 cycles, a sample-barcoded 5' primer and a J-beta primer mix were used. Via MiXCR, TCRdb re-called the 5' RACE reads, giving one row per CDR3 protein. The sample carries roughly 1.5 million distinct CDR3 sequences, roughly 43% recorded once. The sequencing sample was made of blood. These receptors originate from a woman aged 18-35 years in good health.

This clonotype has just a few counts. A much larger clone lies one base from this, so it may be a read error. The rearrangement links TRBV7-2 to TRBJ2-7, with D unclear. Per the germline V gene, CDR1 is SGHTA and CDR2 is FQGNSA. Trimming took 7 bases from V and 2 from J, leaving 12 bases between them. This CDR3 has 13 amino acids. CDR3 sequence reads: CASKPGPTYEQYF. CDR3 nucleotide sequence: TGTGCCAGCAAACCGGGCCCTACCTACGAGCAGTACTTC. Using reference TRBV7-2 and TRBJ2-7 for the parts outside the CDR3, the full variable domain is GAGVSQSPSNKVTEKGKDVELRCDPISGHTALYWYRQSLGQGLEFLIYFQGNSAPDKSGLPSDRFSAERTGGSVSTLTIQRTQQEDSAVYLCASKPGPTYEQYFGPGTRLTVT.

This clonotype appeared a single time. This chain links TRBV29-1 with TRBJ1-1; no reliable D call. Per germline, CDR1 SQVTM and CDR2 ANQGSEA. This CDR3 spans 13 amino acids. Trimming shortened V by 7 bases and J by 0 bases, and 12 bases separated the two germline ends. This chain's CDR3 is CSALGLLNTEAFF. For the CDR3, the DNA is TGCAGCGCCCTGGGCTTACTGAACACTGAAGCTTTCTTT.

The V and J genes are TRBV27 and TRBJ1-6; 10 bases are shared with TRBD1. Germline trimming cut 3 bases from V and 11 bases from J; bases unmatched to any gene: 1. This CDR3 is built from 13 residues. Germline lookup yields CDR1 MNHEY and CDR2 SMNVEV (reference sequence). DNA for the CDR3: TGTGCCAGCAGTTTGGGACAGGGGACACCCCTCCACTTT. Amino acids: CASSLGQGTPLHF.

The chain has TRBV4-1 and TRBJ1-1; no reliable D call. Trimming shortened V by 1 base and J by 6 bases, and 15 bases separated the two germline ends. The CDR3 covers 15 residues. CDR1 and CDR2 from the germline V gene are MGHRA and YSYEKL. In nucleotides, the CDR3 is TGCGCCAGCAGCCAAGTAGGCGTTTTAAAGGCTGAAGCTTTCTTT. Translation: CASSQVGVLKAEAFF.

CDR3 nucleotides: TGTGCCAGCAGTCGCCGGGACCGAACTCGGGGGTATGGCTACACCTTC. Its protein product is CASSRRDRTRGYGYTF. The rearrangement joins TRBV6-6 to TRBJ1-2, with a tentative D call TRBD1 (5 bases). Germline V gives CDR1 MNHNY, CDR2 SVGAGI (reference sequence). The V end lost 5 bases, the J end lost 5 bases, and 21 bases lay between the germline ends. This CDR3 contains 16 residues.

The CDR3 DNA reads TGCGCCAGCAGCACCGGGGGCGGTAGAAATGAGCAGTTCTTC. Encoded protein: CASSTGGGRNEQFF. The J gene is TRBJ2-1, the V gene TRBV5-1; D may match TRBD1 or TRBD2 (6 bases each). Per germline, CDR1 SGHRS and CDR2 YFSETQ. This CDR3 is 14 amino acids long. V lost 4 bases and J lost 7, with 15 bases in between.

CDR3 coding DNA: TGTGCCAGCAGCTTAGGTCACTCAGAGACCCAGTTCTTC. Translated: CASSLGHSETQFF. The V and J genes are TRBV7-2 and TRBJ2-1, with D uncertain. The CDR3 totals 13 residues. The germline gives CDR1 SGHTA, CDR2 FQGNSA. V was trimmed by 1 base and J by 13 bases, leaving 14 bases between them.

This clonotype came up a few times. The chain joins TRBV10-3 to TRBJ2-3; 8 nucleotides match TRBD2. The V gene end was trimmed by 4 bases and the J gene end by 4 bases; junction bases not matched to a gene: 4. The CDR3 is 14 amino acids. Germline CDR1 ENHRY, CDR2 SYGVKD. The chain's CDR3 is CAISGAGAPDTQYF. The CDR3 nucleotides are TGTGCCATCAGTGGAGCGGGAGCCCCAGATACGCAGTATTTT.

V gene TRBV5-6 combines with J gene TRBJ1-1; D remains ambiguous. Germline CDR1 is SGHDT and CDR2 is YYEEEE. Trimming removed 3 bases at V and 8 bases at J, with 14 bases between. The CDR3 has 13 amino acids. The CDR3 nucleotides are TGTGCCAGCAGCTGGTTCTCCAGGCAGGAAGCTTTCTTT. Its translation is CASSWFSRQEAFF. The complete variable domain, with remaining parts taken from reference TRBV5-6 and TRBJ1-1, reads DAGVTQSPTHLIKTRGQQVTLRCSPKSGHDTVSWYQQALGQGPQFIFQYYEEEERQRGNFPDRFSGHQFPNYSSELNVNALLLGDSALYLCASSWFSRQEAFFGQGTRLTVV.

This chain joins TRBV12-3 or TRBV12-4 and TRBJ1-5; no definite D call. CDR3 length: 14 residues. V lost 6 bases, J lost 4 bases, and 13 bases lay in between. CDR3 bases: TGTGCCAGCAGCAACGGGATTTTGAATCAGCCCCAGCATTTT. Its translation: CASSNGILNQPQHF.

This clonotype was found a few times. This chain links TRBV7-8 with TRBJ2-7; D unclear. The DNA end lines up better with TRBJ2-5; the J call may be wrong. CDR1 and CDR2 (germline): SGHVS, FQNEAQ. CDR3 length equals 11 residues. CDR3 sequence reads: CASSPFETQYF. Here the CDR3 DNA reads TGTGCCAGCAGCCCCTTTGAGACCCAGTACTTC.

This chain uses TRBV6-4 with TRBJ1-2; TRBD1 aligns across 11 bases. Trimming took 2 bases from V and 5 from J; bases not matched to a gene: 4. The CDR3 sequence is 15 residues long. Germline loops: CDR1 MRHNA, CDR2 SNTAGT. CDR3 bases: TGTGCCAGCAGTGACCGGACAGGGGGCCAGTATGGCTACACCTTC. Translation gives CASSDRTGGQYGYTF.

Concerning this clonotype: One end of the junction does not line up with germline, which may come from a read error. The J gene is TRBJ1-1, the V gene TRBV29-1; D perhaps matches TRBD1 (5 bases). CDR1 and CDR2 from the germline V gene are SQVTM and ANQGSEA. The CDR3 loop spans 12 amino acids. For the CDR3, the DNA is TGCAGCGTTGTGACAGAGAACACTGGAGCTTTCTTT. Amino acids: CSVVTENTGAFF.

The CDR3 loop is CASGDDEQQPQHF. CDR3 nucleotides: TGTGCCAGCGGTGACGATGAGCAACAGCCCCAGCATTTT. This chain links TRBV6-2 or TRBV6-3 with TRBJ1-5; D is uncertain. V lost 8 bases, J lost 7 bases, and 15 bases lay in between. CDR3 length: 13 residues. CDR1 and CDR2 from the germline V gene are MNHEY and SVGEGT.

In DNA, the CDR3 is TGTGCCAGCAGTCAAGGCCAGACTAGCGGGATGACAGATACGCAGTATTTT. Encoded protein: CASSQGQTSGMTDTQYF. The genes are TRBV6-1 and TRBJ2-3; TRBD2 agrees at 11 bases. CDR1 is MNHNS and CDR2 is SASEGT in the germline V gene. The CDR3 is 17 residues long. J gave up 3 bases and V 5 bases, and 10 bases lay outside the gene matches.

The V gene is TRBV5-1, the J gene TRBJ1-4, with D perhaps matching TRBD1 (6 bases). The germline CDR1 and CDR2 sequences are SGHRS and YFSETQ. V lost 0 bases, J lost 3 bases, and 15 bases lay in between. The CDR3 has 17 amino acids. The CDR3 DNA is TGCGCCAGCAGCTTGGGGCGGACAGCTAATCCTAATGAAAAACTGTTTTTT. This sequence encodes CASSLGRTANPNEKLFF.

This clonotype was detected a few times. CDR3 loop: CASSVRAPANSYNEQFF. In DNA, the CDR3 is TGTGCCAGCAGTGTGAGGGCCCCCGCCAACTCCTACAATGAGCAGTTCTTC. The V gene is TRBV2, the J gene TRBJ2-1; D is perhaps TRBD2 (5 bases). From germline, CDR1 is SNHLY and CDR2 FYNNEI. Deletions cut 4 bases from V and 0 bases from J, with 16 bases between. This CDR3 has 17 residues.

Comments on this clonotype: The germline gene is not matched at one end of the junction; a read error may be the cause. The CDR3 is CASSPQRLGANYGYTF. CDR3 DNA sequence: TGCGCCAGTAGCCCCCAGCGACTTGGAGCTAACTATGGCTACACCTTC. The J gene is TRBJ1-2, the V gene TRBV4-1; D is unclear. This CDR3 contains 16 residues. In germline, CDR1 is MGHRA, CDR2 YSYEKL.